This TCR beta chain comes out of a study of neurological immune-mediated disorders. TCRdb recomputed calls from the 5' RACE reads with MiXCR, one row per CDR3 protein. This sample carries around 69,000 distinct CDR3 sequences, 4.5% of them seen once, and the ten largest clones take around 7%. The CDR3 has 15 residues. Germline-derived CDR1 and CDR2 are DFQATT and SNEGSKA (reference sequence). The V end lost 3 bases, the J end lost 2 bases, and 16 bases lay between the germline ends. This clonotype was seen many times. This TCR came from a man aged 25-45 years with multiple sclerosis. Sequenced: PBMCs. The chain has TRBV20-1 and TRBJ1-2; no clear D gene. The CDR3 region has the DNA TGCAGTGCTAGGGGTCGGGCGGAAGCGAACTATGGCTACACCTTC. Its protein is CSARGRAEANYGYTF.